The 18 T cell receptor beta chains below come from one sample, sequenced in a study of identifying expanded T cells in peripheral blood. Profiled with immunoSEQ multiplex PCR; TCRdb holds only in-frame clones, not every one. The sample lists 85,000 to 95,000 clones; 88% were seen once. Sequenced: blood. These receptors came from a person between 18 and 75 years old in good health.

The CDR3 bases are TGTGCCACCAGCGGGGAGAGCTGGTTAACTAATGAAAAACTGTTTTTT. Translated, it gives CATSGESWLTNEKLFF. The rearrangement links TRBV15 to TRBJ1-4, with D uncertain. Germline V gene sequence: CDR1 LNHNV, CDR2 YYDKDF (reference sequence). Trimming stripped 5 bases from V and 1 base from J, with 14 bases between. This CDR3 region has 16 residues.

The chain is built from TRBV5-6 and TRBJ2-5, with D maybe TRBD2 (6 bases). The CDR3 spans 14 residues. CDR1 SGHDT and CDR2 YYEEEE come from the germline V gene. V was shortened by 0 bases and J by 9 bases, with 15 bases between the two germline ends. In DNA form, the CDR3 reads TGTGCCAGCAGCTTGGGCTCTGGCAAGCGGGCCCAGTACTTC. The encoded protein is CASSLGSGKRAQYF.

V is TRBV19 and J is TRBJ2-5; 8 bases are shared with TRBD2. The CDR3 is made up of 16 amino acids. The J segment lost 2 bases and the V segment lost 5 bases, leaving 10 bases of the junction unmatched. The germline V gene encodes CDR1 LNHDA and CDR2 SQIVND (reference sequence). The CDR3 DNA reads TGTGCCAGTAGTTCACGGGGGGGAAGTTGGCAAGAGACCCAGTACTTC. The encoded protein is CASSSRGGSWQETQYF.

Notes on this clone: One junction end does not reproduce the germline sequence, and a read error may be involved. The chain recombines TRBV5-8 with TRBJ1-5; 7 nucleotides align to TRBD1. Germline assignment: CDR1 SGHTS and CDR2 YDEGEE. CDR3 length equals 16 residues. CDR3 nucleotide sequence: TGTACCAGCAGCAGATATACAGGGGATGGGAATCAGCCCCAGCATTTT. Protein sequence: CTSSRYTGDGNQPQHF. The whole variable domain, filled in from reference TRBV5-8 and TRBJ1-5, reads EAGVTQSPTHLIKTRGQQATLRCSPISGHTSVYWYQQALGLGLQFLLWYDEGEERNRGNFPPRFSGRQFPNYSSELNVNALELEDSALYLCTSSRYTGDGNQPQHFGDGTRLSIL.

The chain is built from TRBV14 and TRBJ2-2, with a weak D call TRBD1 (6 bases). CDR1 is SGHDN, CDR2 FVKESK, per germline. V shed 6 bases and J shed 0 bases, with 17 bases lying between them. The CDR3 totals 17 residues. CDR3 nucleotide sequence: TGTGCCAGCAGGACCACGCAGGGGTCATCGAACACCGGGGAGCTGTTTTTT. Residues: CASRTTQGSSNTGELFF.

This clone showed up just once. This chain joins TRBV6-5 and TRBJ2-7; D is uncertain. V lost 8 bases and J 12 bases, leaving 17 bases between the germline ends. Per the germline V gene, CDR1 is MNHEY and CDR2 is SVGAGI. The CDR3 has 11 amino acids. CDR3 in DNA: TGTGCCAGCCGCTCCCCGGGCTCGCCGTACTTC. It encodes CASRSPGSPYF.

The J gene is TRBJ2-1, the V gene TRBV2; no clear D. The ends were cut back, 6 bases at V and 9 bases at J, with 12 bases in the middle. The CDR3 covers 12 residues. Germline loops: CDR1 SNHLY, CDR2 FYNNEI. CDR3 sequence (DNA): TGTGCCAGCAGCAATCAGTCGCCTGAGCAGTTCTTC. Residues: CASSNQSPEQFF.

The chain carries TRBV7-9 and TRBJ1-4; 9 nucleotides match TRBD1. The CDR3 has 16 residues. Germline CDR1 and CDR2: SEHNR and FQNEAQ (reference sequence). J was trimmed by 8 bases and V by 4 bases; bases with no gene match: 11. In DNA, the CDR3 is TGTGCCAGCAGCTCAGGGTTGGGACAGGGAGGCGAAAAACTGTTTTTT. The encoded protein is CASSSGLGQGGEKLFF.

Only one count was recorded for this clone. The CDR3 region is CAWSKDNFNYGYTF. CDR3 bases: TGTGCCTGGAGCAAGGACAACTTTAACTATGGCTACACCTTC. The chain couples TRBV30 to TRBJ1-2; a weak D match, TRBD1 (5 bases). The CDR3 runs 14 residues. The V end lost 3 bases, the J end lost 1 base, and 12 bases lay between the germline ends. CDR1 and CDR2 from the germline V gene are GTSNPN and SVGIG (reference sequence). The variable domain in full, with the rest retrieved from reference TRBV30 and TRBJ1-2, is SQTIHQWPATLVQPVGSPLSLECTVEGTSNPNLYWYRQAAGRGLQLLFYSVGIGQISSEVPQNLSASRPQDRQFILSSKKLLLSDSGFYLCAWSKDNFNYGYTFGSGTRLTVV.

J is TRBJ2-1 and V is TRBV5-4; D may correspond to TRBD1 or TRBD2 (5 bases each). The germline CDR1 and CDR2 sequences are SGHNT and YYREEE (reference sequence). This CDR3 comprises 15 residues. With 1 base removed from V and 9 bases from J, the gap between germline ends came to 17 bases. DNA for the CDR3: TGTGCCAGCAGCTTGTATTCCAGGGAGATCGGTGAGCAGTTCTTC. Its protein product is CASSLYSREIGEQFF.

J is TRBJ1-5 and V is TRBV30; no definite D call. Looked up from germline, CDR1 is GTSNPN and CDR2 is SVGIG (reference sequence). This CDR3 has 13 residues. Trimming left V 4 bases short and J 1 base short, with 8 bases between. The CDR3 is CAWNTRSNQPQHF. Written as DNA, the CDR3 is TGTGCCTGGAACACCAGGAGCAATCAGCCCCAGCATTTT.

The chain has TRBV10-3 and TRBJ1-3, with unresolved D. The V end was cut by 3 bases, the J end by 0 bases, with 9 bases between. This CDR3 comprises 15 residues. Germline CDR1 is ENHRY and CDR2 is SYGVKD. The CDR3 loop reads CAISDRVSSGNTIYF. The DNA of the CDR3 is TGTGCCATCAGTGATAGGGTGAGCTCTGGAAACACCATATATTTT.

This clone showed up just a few times. This sequence joins TRBV5-1 and TRBJ2-1; 8 bases fit TRBD2. Trimming took 1 base from V and 4 from J; bases not matched to a gene: 10. The CDR3 is 17 amino acids. Germline V gene data show CDR1 as SGHRS and CDR2 as YFSETQ. CDR3: CASSLSAGGGGYNEQFF. In DNA form, the CDR3 reads TGCGCCAGCAGCTTGAGTGCGGGAGGTGGGGGTTACAATGAGCAGTTCTTC.

The chain couples TRBV7-3 to TRBJ2-3, with 8 bases matching TRBD2. The V gene's germline CDR1 is SGHTA and CDR2 FQGTGA. The ends lost 5 bases at V and 4 bases at J; junction bases unmatched: 5. The CDR3 is made up of 14 amino acids. This CDR3 reads CASSSGLAADTQYF. The CDR3 coding sequence is TGTGCCAGCAGCAGTGGACTAGCTGCAGATACGCAGTATTTT.

The chain carries TRBV6-5 and TRBJ1-1; D ambiguous. The CDR3 extends over 14 amino acids. The germline V gene encodes CDR1 MNHEY and CDR2 SVGAGI. The V gene lost 0 bases and the J gene lost 2 bases, with 7 bases spanning the gap. The CDR3 is CASSYSGSNTEAFF. CDR3 DNA sequence: TGTGCCAGCAGTTACTCGGGCAGCAACACTGAAGCTTTCTTT.

This clone was seen once. The genes are TRBV2 and TRBJ2-1, with TRBD2 matching 12 bases. The CDR3 has 15 residues. Germline lookup yields CDR1 SNHLY and CDR2 FYNNEI. Germline trimming cut 5 bases from V and 7 bases from J; bases unmatched to any gene: 6. The CDR3 sequence: CASSRTSGARNEQFF. As DNA, the CDR3 is TGTGCCAGCAGTCGGACTAGCGGGGCCCGAAATGAGCAGTTCTTC.

The genes are TRBV10-3 and TRBJ2-1; the match to TRBD2 covers 8 bases. CDR3 length: 16 residues. In germline, CDR1 is ENHRY, CDR2 SYGVKD. V shed 3 bases and J 5 bases; nucleotides not matched to a gene: 9. CDR3 protein: CAISDASGSGDNEQFF. The CDR3 DNA follows: TGTGCCATCAGTGACGCTAGCGGGTCGGGGGACAATGAGCAGTTCTTC.

This clone was observed a handful of times. The V call is TRBV5-6, the J call TRBJ1-2; no reliable D call. Trimming pared 4 bases from V and 6 bases from J, leaving 10 bases between. Germline assignment: CDR1 SGHDT and CDR2 YYEEEE. There are 12 residues in the CDR3. The CDR3 spells CASSTWTDGYTF. As DNA, the CDR3 is TGTGCCAGCAGCACCTGGACGGATGGCTACACCTTC.